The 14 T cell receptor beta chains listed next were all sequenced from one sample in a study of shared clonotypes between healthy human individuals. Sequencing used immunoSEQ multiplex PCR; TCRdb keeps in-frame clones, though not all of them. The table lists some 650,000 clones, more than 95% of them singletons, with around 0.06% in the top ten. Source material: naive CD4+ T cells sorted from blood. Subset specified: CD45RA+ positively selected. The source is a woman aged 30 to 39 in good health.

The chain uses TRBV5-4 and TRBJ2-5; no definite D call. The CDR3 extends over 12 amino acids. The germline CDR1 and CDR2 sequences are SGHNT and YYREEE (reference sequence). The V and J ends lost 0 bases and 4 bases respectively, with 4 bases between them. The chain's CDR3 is CASSLARETQYF. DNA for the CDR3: TGTGCCAGCAGCTTGGCCCGAGAGACCCAGTACTTC. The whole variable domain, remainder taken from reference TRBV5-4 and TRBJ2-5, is ETGVTQSPTHLIKTRGQQVTLRCSSQSGHNTVSWYQQALGQGPQFIFQYYREEENGRGNFPPRFSGLQFPNYSSELNVNALELDDSALYLCASSLARETQYFGPGTRLLVL.

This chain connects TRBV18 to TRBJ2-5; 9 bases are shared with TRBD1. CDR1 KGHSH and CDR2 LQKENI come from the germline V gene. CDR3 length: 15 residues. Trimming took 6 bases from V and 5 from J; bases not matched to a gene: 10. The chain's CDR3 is CASSRTGVTGETQYF. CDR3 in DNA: TGTGCCAGCTCTCGGACAGGGGTGACGGGGGAGACCCAGTACTTC.

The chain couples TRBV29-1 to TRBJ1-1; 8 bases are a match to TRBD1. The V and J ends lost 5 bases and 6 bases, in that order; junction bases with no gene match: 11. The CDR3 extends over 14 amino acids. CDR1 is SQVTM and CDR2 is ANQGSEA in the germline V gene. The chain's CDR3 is CSVSPGQAQSEAFF. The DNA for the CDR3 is TGCAGCGTTTCCCCGGGACAGGCTCAATCTGAAGCTTTCTTT.

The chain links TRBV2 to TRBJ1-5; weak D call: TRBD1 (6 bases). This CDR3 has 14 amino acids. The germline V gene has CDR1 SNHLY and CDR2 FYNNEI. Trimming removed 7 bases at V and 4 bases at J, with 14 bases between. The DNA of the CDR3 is TGTGCCAGCACATGGGGGACATGGAATCAGCCCCAGCATTTT. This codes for CASTWGTWNQPQHF.

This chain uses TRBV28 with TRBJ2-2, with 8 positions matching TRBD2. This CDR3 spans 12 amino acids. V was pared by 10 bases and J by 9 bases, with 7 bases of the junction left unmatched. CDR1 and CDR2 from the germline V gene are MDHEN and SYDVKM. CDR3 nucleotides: TGTGCCACCGGGGGGGCCGGTAGGGAGCTGTTTTTT. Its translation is CATGGAGRELFF.

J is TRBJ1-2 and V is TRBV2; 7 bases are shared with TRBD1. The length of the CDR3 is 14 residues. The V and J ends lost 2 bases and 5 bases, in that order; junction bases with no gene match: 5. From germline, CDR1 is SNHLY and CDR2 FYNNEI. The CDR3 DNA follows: TGTGCCAGCAGTGAAACCGGGACAGCGTATGGCTACACCTTC. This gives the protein CASSETGTAYGYTF.

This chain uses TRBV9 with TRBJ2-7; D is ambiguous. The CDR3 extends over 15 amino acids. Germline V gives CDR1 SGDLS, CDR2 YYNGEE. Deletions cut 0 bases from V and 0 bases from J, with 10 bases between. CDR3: CASSVEGRSSYEQYF. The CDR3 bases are TGTGCCAGCAGCGTAGAAGGCCGGAGCTCCTACGAGCAGTACTTC.

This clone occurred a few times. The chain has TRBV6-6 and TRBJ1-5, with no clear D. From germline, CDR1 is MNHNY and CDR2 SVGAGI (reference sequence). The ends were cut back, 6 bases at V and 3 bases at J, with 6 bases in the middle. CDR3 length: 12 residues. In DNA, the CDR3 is TGTGCCAGCAGCGCGGACAATCAGCCCCAGCATTTT. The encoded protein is CASSADNQPQHF.

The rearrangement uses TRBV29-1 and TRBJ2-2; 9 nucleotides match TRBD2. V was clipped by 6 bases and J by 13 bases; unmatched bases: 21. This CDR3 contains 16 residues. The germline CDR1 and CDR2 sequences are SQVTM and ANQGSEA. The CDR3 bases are TGCAGCGTGCGGACGGGGACGACTAGCGGCCCCGGGTGGCTGTTTTTT. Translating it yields CSVRTGTTSGPGWLFF.

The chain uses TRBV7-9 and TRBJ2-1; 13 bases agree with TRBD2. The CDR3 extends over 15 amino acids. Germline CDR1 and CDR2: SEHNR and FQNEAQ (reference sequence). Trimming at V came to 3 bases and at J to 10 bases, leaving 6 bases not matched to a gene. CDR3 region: CASSFRLAGGLEQFF. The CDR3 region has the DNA TGTGCCAGCAGCTTCCGACTAGCGGGAGGCCTAGAGCAGTTCTTC.

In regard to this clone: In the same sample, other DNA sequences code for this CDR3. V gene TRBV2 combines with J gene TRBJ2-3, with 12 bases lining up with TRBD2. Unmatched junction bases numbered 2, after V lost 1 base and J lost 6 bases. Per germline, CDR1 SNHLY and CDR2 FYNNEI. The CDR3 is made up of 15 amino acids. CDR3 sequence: CASSEGLAGVDTQYF. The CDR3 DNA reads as TGTGCCAGCAGTGAAGGACTAGCGGGAGTTGATACGCAGTATTTT.

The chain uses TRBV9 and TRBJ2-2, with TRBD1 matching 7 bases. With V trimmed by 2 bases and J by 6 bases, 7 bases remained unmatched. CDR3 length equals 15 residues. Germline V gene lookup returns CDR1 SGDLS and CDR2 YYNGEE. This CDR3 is CASSVVGRGPGELFF. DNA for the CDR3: TGTGCCAGCAGCGTGGTGGGAAGGGGGCCCGGGGAGCTGTTTTTT.

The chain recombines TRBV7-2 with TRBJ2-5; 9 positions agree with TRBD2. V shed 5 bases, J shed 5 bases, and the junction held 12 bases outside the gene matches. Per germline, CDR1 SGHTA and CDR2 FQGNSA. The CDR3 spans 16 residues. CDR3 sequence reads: CASSRGVAGVHETQYF. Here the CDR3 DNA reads TGTGCCAGCAGCCGCGGGGTAGCGGGAGTGCATGAGACCCAGTACTTC.

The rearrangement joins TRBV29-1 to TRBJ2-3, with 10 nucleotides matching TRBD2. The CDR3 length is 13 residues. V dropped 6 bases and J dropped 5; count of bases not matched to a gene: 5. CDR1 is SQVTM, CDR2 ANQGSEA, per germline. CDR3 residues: CSVPAGGLDTQYF. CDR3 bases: TGCAGCGTACCAGCGGGAGGGTTAGATACGCAGTATTTT.